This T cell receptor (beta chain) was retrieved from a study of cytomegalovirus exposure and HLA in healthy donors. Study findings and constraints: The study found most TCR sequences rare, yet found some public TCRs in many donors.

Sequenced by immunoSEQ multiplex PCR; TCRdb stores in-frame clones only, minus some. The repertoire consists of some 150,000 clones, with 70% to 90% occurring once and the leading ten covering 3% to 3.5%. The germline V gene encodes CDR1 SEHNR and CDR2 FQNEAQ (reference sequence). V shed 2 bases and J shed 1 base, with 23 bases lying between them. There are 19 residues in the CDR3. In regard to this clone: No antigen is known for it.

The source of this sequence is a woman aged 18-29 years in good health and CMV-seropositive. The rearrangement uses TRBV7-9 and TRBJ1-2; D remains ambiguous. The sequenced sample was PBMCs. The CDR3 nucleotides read TGTGCCAGCAGCTTAAAAACCCTCCTCCGAGTCGATCTTAACTATGGCTACACCTTC. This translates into CASSLKTLLRVDLNYGYTF. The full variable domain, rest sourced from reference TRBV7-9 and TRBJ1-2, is DTGVSQNPRHKITKRGQNVTFRCDPISEHNRLYWYRQTLGQGPEFLTYFQNEAQLEKSRLLSDRFSAERPKGSFSTLEIQRTEQGDSAMYLCASSLKTLLRVDLNYGYTFGSGTRLTVV.